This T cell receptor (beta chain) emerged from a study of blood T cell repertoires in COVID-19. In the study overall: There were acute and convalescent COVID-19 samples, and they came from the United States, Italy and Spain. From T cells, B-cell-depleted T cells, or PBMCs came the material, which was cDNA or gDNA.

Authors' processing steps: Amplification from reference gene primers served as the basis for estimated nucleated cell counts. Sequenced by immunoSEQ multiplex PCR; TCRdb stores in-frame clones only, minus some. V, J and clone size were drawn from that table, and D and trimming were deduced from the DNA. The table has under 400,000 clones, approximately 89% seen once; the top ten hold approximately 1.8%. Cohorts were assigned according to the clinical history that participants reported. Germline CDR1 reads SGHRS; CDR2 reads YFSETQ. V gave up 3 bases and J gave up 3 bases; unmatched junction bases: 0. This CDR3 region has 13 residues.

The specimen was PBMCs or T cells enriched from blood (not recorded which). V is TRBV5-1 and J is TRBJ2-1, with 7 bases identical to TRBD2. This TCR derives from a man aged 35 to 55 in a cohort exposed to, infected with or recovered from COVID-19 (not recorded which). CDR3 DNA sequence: TGCGCCAGCAGCTGGGACTACTACAATGAGCAGTTCTTC. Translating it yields CASSWDYYNEQFF.